The 10 T cell receptor beta chains listed next were all sequenced from one sample in a study of graft-versus-host responses after intestinal transplantation. Here immunoSEQ multiplex PCR was the method, and the copy in TCRdb shows in-frame clones only, minus some. The sample contains around 37,000 clones, roughly 87% of which appear only once. Graft material was processed, releasing intraepithelial and lamina propria lymphocytes. The sample here was ileum tissue, taken roughly 200 days after intestinal transplant. The receptors stem from a human patient who received an intestinal transplant, so some T cells may come from the graft donor.

This chain uses TRBV11-3 with TRBJ2-5; possible D gene TRBD2, 6 bases. The CDR3 length is 14 residues. Germline CDR1 reads SGHNT; CDR2 reads YENEEA. V was pared by 6 bases and J by 5 bases, with 16 bases between. The CDR3 bases are TGTGCCAGCAGTCAAGGAGGGTATAGGGAGACCCAGTACTTC. It codes for CASSQGGYRETQYF.

This rearrangement joins TRBV27 to TRBJ2-3; D may be TRBD1 (6 bases). Per the germline V gene, CDR1 is MNHEY and CDR2 is SMNVEV (reference sequence). The length of the CDR3 is 12 residues. Trimming shortened V by 6 bases and J by 8 bases, and 12 bases separated the two germline ends. The CDR3 region is CASRGAHVTQYF. CDR3 nucleotides: TGTGCCAGCAGGGGGGCGCACGTTACGCAGTATTTT.

This clone has a handful of counts. V usage is TRBV27 and J usage is TRBJ1-5; D unclear. V dropped 3 bases and J dropped 3 bases, with 9 bases sitting between them. Per the germline V gene, CDR1 is MNHEY and CDR2 is SMNVEV (reference sequence). CDR3 size: 14 residues. The CDR3 is CASSFLGANQPQHF. Written as DNA, the CDR3 is TGTGCCAGCAGTTTTCTTGGAGCCAATCAGCCCCAGCATTTT.

This chain joins TRBV5-1 and TRBJ2-5; 11 positions agree with TRBD2. Germline CDR1 and CDR2: SGHRS and YFSETQ. The CDR3 is 15 amino acids. The junction had 1 base not matched to a gene; V was cut back by 0 bases and J by 3 bases. DNA for the CDR3: TGCGCCAGCAGCTTGGGACTAGCGGGGAAAGAGACCCAGTACTTC. Amino acid sequence: CASSLGLAGKETQYF. Full variable domain (outside the CDR3, taken from reference TRBV5-1 and TRBJ2-5): KAGVTQTPRYLIKTRGQQVTLSCSPISGHRSVSWYQQTPGQGLQFLFEYFSETQRNKGNFPGRFSGRQFSNSRSEMNVSTLELGDSALYLCASSLGLAGKETQYFGPGTRLLVL.

CDR3 sequence reads: CASRGGREKLFF. In DNA, the CDR3 is TGTGCCAGTCGAGGAGGCCGAGAAAAACTGTTTTTT. The chain couples TRBV11-2 to TRBJ1-4; D uncertain. This CDR3 comprises 12 residues. The V gene lost 9 bases and the J gene lost 8 bases, with 13 bases spanning the gap. Germline CDR1 and CDR2: SGHAT and FQNNGV.

The V and J genes are TRBV7-9 and TRBJ2-7, with TRBD2 identical over 8 bases. Germline V CDR1 and CDR2: SEHNR, FQNEAQ (reference sequence). The CDR3 totals 15 residues. The junction had 9 bases not matched to a gene; V was cut back by 6 bases and J by 2 bases. CDR3 nucleotides: TGTGCCAGCAGTTACCCTAGCGGGTCGACCTACGAGCAGTACTTC. Translation: CASSYPSGSTYEQYF.

The V gene is TRBV2, the J gene TRBJ2-5, with no clear D. This CDR3 spans 14 amino acids. CDR1 and CDR2 (germline): SNHLY, FYNNEI. Trimming took 4 bases from V and 1 from J, leaving 10 bases between them. The CDR3 bases are TGTGCCAGCAGTGTCGCAGGTACCCAAGAGACCCAGTACTTC. As protein: CASSVAGTQETQYF.

The J gene is TRBJ2-7, the V gene TRBV5-1, with 10 bases fitting TRBD1. This CDR3 comprises 14 residues. CDR1 and CDR2 from the germline V gene are SGHRS and YFSETQ. Trimming removed 4 bases from V and 6 bases from J; junction bases left unmatched: 7. CDR3 coding DNA: TGCGCCAGCAGCATTGACAGGGGGCCGGTCGAGCAGTACTTC. This gives the protein CASSIDRGPVEQYF.

This chain joins TRBV7-7 and TRBJ2-2; unclear D gene. Trimming cost V 8 bases and J 6 bases, with 13 bases left between them. The CDR3 has 13 amino acids. CDR1 and CDR2 from the germline V gene are SSHAT and FNYEAQ (reference sequence). The CDR3: CASGSKLSGELFF. CDR3 in DNA: TGTGCCAGCGGCTCGAAGCTGTCCGGGGAGCTGTTTTTT.

V usage is TRBV11-2 and J usage is TRBJ2-7; 7 nucleotides agree with TRBD2. Germline CDR1 and CDR2: SGHAT and FQNNGV. The CDR3 runs to 11 residues. Germline trimming cut 8 bases from V and 12 bases from J; bases unmatched to any gene: 10. CDR3 nucleotides: TGTGCCAGCGGAGTAGCGGGCCCCGGGTACTTC. It is translated as CASGVAGPGYF. The whole variable domain, filled in from reference TRBV11-2 and TRBJ2-7, reads EAGVAQSPRYKIIEKRQSVAFWCNPISGHATLYWYQQILGQGPKLLIQFQNNGVVDDSQLPKDRFSAERLKGVDSTLKIQPAKLEDSAVYLCASGVAGPGYFGPGTRLTVT.